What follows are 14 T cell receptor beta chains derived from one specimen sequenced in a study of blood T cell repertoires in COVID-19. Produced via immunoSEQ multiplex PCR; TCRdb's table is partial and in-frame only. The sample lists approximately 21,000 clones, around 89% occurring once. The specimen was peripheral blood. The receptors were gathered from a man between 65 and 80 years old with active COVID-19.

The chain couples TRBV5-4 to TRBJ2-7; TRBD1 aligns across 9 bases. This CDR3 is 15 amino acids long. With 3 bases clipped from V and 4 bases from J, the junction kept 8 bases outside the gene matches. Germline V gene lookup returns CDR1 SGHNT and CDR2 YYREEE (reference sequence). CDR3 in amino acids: CASSSRTGGAYEQYF. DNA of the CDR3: TGTGCCAGCAGCTCCCGTACAGGGGGCGCGTACGAGCAGTACTTC.

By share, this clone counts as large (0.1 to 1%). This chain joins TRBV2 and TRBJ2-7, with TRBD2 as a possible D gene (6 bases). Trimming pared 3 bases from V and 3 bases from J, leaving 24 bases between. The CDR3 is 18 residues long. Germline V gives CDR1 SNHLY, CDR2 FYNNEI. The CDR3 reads CASSDSVLGSRPRYEQYF. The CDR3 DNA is TGTGCCAGCAGTGATAGCGTCCTCGGGAGCAGGCCTCGCTACGAGCAGTACTTC.

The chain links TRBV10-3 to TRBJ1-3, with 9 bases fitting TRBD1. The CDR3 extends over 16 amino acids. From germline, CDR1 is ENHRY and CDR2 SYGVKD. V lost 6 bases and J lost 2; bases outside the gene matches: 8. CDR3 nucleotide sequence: TGTGCCATCAGACCTGGACAGGGGACAACTGGAAACACCATATATTTT. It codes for CAIRPGQGTTGNTIYF.

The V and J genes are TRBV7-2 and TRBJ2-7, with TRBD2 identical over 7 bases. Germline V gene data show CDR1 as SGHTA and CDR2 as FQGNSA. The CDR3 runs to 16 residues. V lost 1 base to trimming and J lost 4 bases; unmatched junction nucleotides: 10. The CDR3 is CASSLVGGGSGYEQYF. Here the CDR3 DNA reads TGTGCCAGCAGCTTAGTAGGTGGCGGGAGTGGATACGAGCAGTACTTC.

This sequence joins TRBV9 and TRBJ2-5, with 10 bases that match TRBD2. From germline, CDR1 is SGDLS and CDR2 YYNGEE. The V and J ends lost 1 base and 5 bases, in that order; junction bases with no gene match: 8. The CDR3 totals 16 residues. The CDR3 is CASSVPLAGVVETQYF. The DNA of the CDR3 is TGTGCCAGCAGCGTACCCCTAGCGGGAGTAGTGGAGACCCAGTACTTC.

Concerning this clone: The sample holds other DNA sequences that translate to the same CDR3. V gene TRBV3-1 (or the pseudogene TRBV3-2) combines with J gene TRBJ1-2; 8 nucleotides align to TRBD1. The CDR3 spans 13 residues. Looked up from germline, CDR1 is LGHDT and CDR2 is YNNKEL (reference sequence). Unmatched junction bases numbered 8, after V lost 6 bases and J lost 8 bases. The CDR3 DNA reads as TGTGCCAGCAGTCTACGGACAGGGCCAGGCTACACCTTC. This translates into CASSLRTGPGYTF.

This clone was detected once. The chain's CDR3 is CASSPQASIMHEQFF. In DNA form, the CDR3 reads TGTGCCAGCTCACCACAGGCTAGTATAATGCATGAGCAGTTCTTC. This chain connects TRBV18 to TRBJ2-1; D is unresolved. The CDR3 runs 15 residues. The germline V gene has CDR1 KGHSH and CDR2 LQKENI. V lost 1 base and J 8 bases, leaving 15 bases between the germline ends.

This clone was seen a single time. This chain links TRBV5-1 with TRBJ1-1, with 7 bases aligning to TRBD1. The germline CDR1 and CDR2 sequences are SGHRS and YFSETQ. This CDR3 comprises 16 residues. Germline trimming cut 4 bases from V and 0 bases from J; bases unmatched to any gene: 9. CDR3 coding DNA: TGCGCCAGCAGCCCCGGGACAGCTTCTATGAACACTGAAGCTTTCTTT. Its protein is CASSPGTASMNTEAFF.

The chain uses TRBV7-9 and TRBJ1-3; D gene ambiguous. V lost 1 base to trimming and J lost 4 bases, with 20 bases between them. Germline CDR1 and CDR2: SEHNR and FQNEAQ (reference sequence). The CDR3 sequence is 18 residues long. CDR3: CASSLGRDRRTRGNTIYF. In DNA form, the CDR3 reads TGTGCCAGCAGCTTAGGGCGGGATAGAAGAACCCGAGGAAACACCATATATTTT.

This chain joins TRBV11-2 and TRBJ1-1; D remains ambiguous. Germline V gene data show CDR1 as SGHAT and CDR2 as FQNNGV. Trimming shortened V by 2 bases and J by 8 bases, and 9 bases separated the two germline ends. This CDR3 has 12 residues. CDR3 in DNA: TGTGCCAGCAGCTTAAGAACAGCCGAAGCTTTCTTT. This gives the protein CASSLRTAEAFF.

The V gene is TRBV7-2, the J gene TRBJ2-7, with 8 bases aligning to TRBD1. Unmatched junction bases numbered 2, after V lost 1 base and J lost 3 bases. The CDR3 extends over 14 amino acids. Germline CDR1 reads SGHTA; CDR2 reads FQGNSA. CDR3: CASSLVTGVYEQYF. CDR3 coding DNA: TGTGCCAGCAGCTTAGTGACAGGGGTCTACGAGCAGTACTTC.

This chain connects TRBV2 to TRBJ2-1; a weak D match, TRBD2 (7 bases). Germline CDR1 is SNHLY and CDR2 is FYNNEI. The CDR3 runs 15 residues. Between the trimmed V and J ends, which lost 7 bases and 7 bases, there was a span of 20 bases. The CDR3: CASTKRGAGENEQFF. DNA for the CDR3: TGTGCCAGCACCAAAAGGGGGGCGGGAGAGAATGAGCAGTTCTTC.

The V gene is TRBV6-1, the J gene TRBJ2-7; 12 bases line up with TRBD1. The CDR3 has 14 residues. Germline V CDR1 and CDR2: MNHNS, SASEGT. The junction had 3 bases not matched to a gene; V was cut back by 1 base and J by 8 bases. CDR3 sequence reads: CASSEVGTGGKQYF. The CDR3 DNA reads TGTGCCAGCAGTGAAGTGGGGACAGGGGGCAAGCAGTACTTC.

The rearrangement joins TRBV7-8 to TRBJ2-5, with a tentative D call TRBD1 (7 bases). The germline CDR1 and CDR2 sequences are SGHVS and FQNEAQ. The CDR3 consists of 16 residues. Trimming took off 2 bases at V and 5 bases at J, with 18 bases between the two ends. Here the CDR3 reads CASSLPQGRRRETQYF. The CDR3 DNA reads TGTGCCAGCAGCTTACCACAGGGGAGGCGCAGGGAGACCCAGTACTTC.